This T cell receptor beta chain comes out of a study of blood T cells in healthy people across ages. After removal of 3 bases from V and 5 bases from J, the junction contained 4 bases not matched to a gene. The CDR3 spans 16 residues. In germline, CDR1 is MNHEY, CDR2 SVGAGI. Alongside a J-beta primer mix, a sample-barcoded 5' primer served in a second PCR lasting 7 to 11 cycles. TCRdb recomputed calls from the 5' RACE reads with MiXCR, one row per CDR3 protein. The sample yields 1.2 million to 1.5 million distinct CDR3 sequences, about 40% seen once. This clonotype has only a few counts. The sequencing sample was made of blood. The J gene is TRBJ2-5, the V gene TRBV6-5, with 15 bases matching TRBD2. The receptor was derived from a woman aged 18-29 years in good health. The CDR3 reads CASSYLGTSGRETQYF. CDR3 sequence (DNA): TGTGCCAGCAGTTATCTCGGGACTAGCGGGAGGGAGACCCAGTACTTC.